The 5 T cell receptor beta chains given below trace back to one sample, sequenced in a study of tumor-infiltrating lymphocytes in primary liver carcinoma. Using a constant-region primer together with ProtoScript II reverse transcriptase, TCR beta cDNA was made from approximately 500 ng of total RNA. Modified slightly, ARM-PCR produced TCR beta libraries over three nested multiplex PCR rounds. TRBV1-TRBV30 forward primers paired with a C-beta reverse primer drove the first two PCR rounds, roughly 9 cycles each. One entry per CDR3 protein results from TCRdb running MiXCR on the multiplex PCR reads. The table has some 190,000 distinct CDR3 sequences, 50% to 75% seen once. Germline DNA was also extracted, and blood RNA was taken from unsorted whole blood. The source material was peripheral blood. Receptor source: a man aged 40-50 years with primary liver carcinoma and hepatitis B virus infection.

This clonotype was picked up one time. As the CDR3 is not closed by the conserved phenylalanine or tryptophan, this likely results from a read error. V and J are TRBV29-1 and TRBJ1-6; TRBD1 matches at 8 bases. This CDR3 is 13 amino acids long. The V gene's germline CDR1 is SQVTM and CDR2 ANQGSEA. The CDR3 DNA is TGCAGCGGGCGACAGGGGCAGAATTCACCGCTCCACCTT. Encoded protein: CSGRQGQNSPLHL.

The J gene is TRBJ1-3, the V gene TRBV6-5; D remains ambiguous. Trimming removed 4 bases at V and 0 bases at J, with 10 bases between. CDR3 length: 15 amino acids. The V gene's germline CDR1 is MNHEY and CDR2 SVGAGI. The CDR3 coding sequence is TGTGCCAGCAGTTCTACGGCAGACTCTGGAAACACCATATATTTT. This sequence encodes CASSSTADSGNTIYF.

This clonotype is a singleton in its sample. Because the CDR3 is missing its conserved closing phenylalanine or tryptophan, this is likely a read error. The V and J genes are TRBV6-6 and TRBJ2-3; D gene uncertain. Trimming removed 4 bases from V and 5 bases from J, with 4 bases in between. CDR1 and CDR2 from the germline V gene are MNHNY and SVGAGI (reference sequence). The CDR3 contains 11 residues. The CDR3 loop reads CASSFGDTQYS. Here the CDR3 DNA reads TGTGCCAGCAGTTTCGGAGATACGCAGTATTCT.

The chain couples TRBV5-8 to TRBJ2-7, with no clear D. This CDR3 comprises 15 residues. In germline, CDR1 is SGHTS, CDR2 YDEGEE. V lost 0 bases to trimming and J lost 4 bases, with 14 bases between them. The CDR3 reads CASSLAGGGSYEQYF. The DNA for the CDR3 is TGTGCCAGCAGCTTGGCCGGCGGTGGCAGTTACGAGCAGTACTTC.

On this clonotype itself: An end of the junction does not agree with germline; a read error may underlie this. The rearrangement links TRBV11-1 to TRBJ2-1; 8 positions agree with TRBD1. This CDR3 spans 15 amino acids. Germline V gene lookup returns CDR1 SGHAT and CDR2 FQDESV (reference sequence). In DNA form, the CDR3 reads TGTGCCAGCAGCTTAGGTTCGGCAGGGGGCAATGAGCAGTTATTC. Translating gives CASSLGSAGGNEQLF.